The text below deals with one T cell receptor (beta chain). Its antigen is unknown. A much larger clone lies a single base off, so this may be a read error. Arm-PCR of CDR3 regions with iRepertoire HTBI primers generated TCR beta libraries. One entry per CDR3 protein results from TCRdb running MiXCR on the multiplex PCR reads. The data hold roughly 420,000 distinct CDR3 sequences, with about a sixth observed a single time. The V gene's germline CDR1 is DFQATT and CDR2 SNEGSKA (reference sequence). The CDR3 covers 15 residues. The V segment lost 5 bases and the J segment 6 bases; nucleotides outside the gene matches: 13. Sample time point: newly diagnosed GD, antithyroid drugs for less than 3 months. The TCR library was made from RNA that had been extracted from PBMCs in TRIzol. These data come from a study of regulatory T cells in long-lasting Graves disease. Study-wide points: What was studied was peripheral blood only, and not thyroid tissue.

This same sample was also part of a study on T cells in Graves' hyperthyroidism and ophthalmopathy. That paper states: The primer set for the first-round RT-PCR of the TCR CDR3 was HTBI.

The chain uses TRBV20-1 and TRBJ2-1, with 7 bases aligning to TRBD1. This specimen consisted of peripheral blood mononuclear cells (PBMCs), obtained at new diagnosis, from a patient treated with antithyroid drugs. The TCR originated in a woman aged 30 to 39 with Graves disease. This CDR3 is CSAPARQGEGNEQFF. Written as DNA, the CDR3 is TGCAGTGCTCCCGCCAGACAGGGCGAAGGCAATGAGCAGTTCTTC.